The T cell receptor beta chain under discussion was sequenced for a study of T cell repertoires in cytomegalovirus infection (dated by TCRdb to between 2017 and 2020). Regarding the research as a whole: Peptide stimulations targeted recently identified HLA-C-restricted CMV epitopes, whose presentation resists viral immunomodulation, together with well-studied HLA-B-restricted epitopes. Because public TCR beta signatures pointed to carriage of CMV infection together with the matching HLA type, the HLA type of each donor mattered for the analysis. Findings and caveats that apply to the study as a whole: The ex vivo response was dominated by HLA-C-restricted CMV-specific TCR beta clonotypes, which also provided the single most frequent clonotype in two of eight donors. Cumulative frequency of public TCR beta family members discriminated carriers of CMV infection plus the relevant HLA type in this cohort and an independent 352-donor cohort.

Worth noting for this clonotype: It has no known antigen specificity. The sample holds no much larger clone one base away, and base qualities are not on file.

Interpreted using the paper, the treatment or condition label stands for: in vitro stimulation with specific CMV peptide epitopes to enrich CMV-specific T cells. The run used an Illumina HiSeq 1500. The public reads were run again by TCRdb, first through fastp at Q25 and then through MiXCR, and only productive beta chains were kept. Duplicate CDR3 protein sequences are folded into a single record with the most common DNA and genes. The sample data list about 34,000 distinct CDR3 sequences, and approximately 52% of these were observed just once. The ten largest clones capture around 90% of the sample. The material sequenced was CD8+ T cells from cultured PBMCs, taken from culture after CMV antigen stimulation. The clonotype comes from a human donor in good health (CMV status not recorded). Some clones in this sample may be carry-over from other donors' samples.

The sequence in DNA is TGTGCCAGCAGCTTAGTACTAGCGGAAGAGACCCAGTACTTC. Its protein is CASSLVLAEETQYF. This chain joins TRBV7-9 to TRBJ2-5; TRBD2 lines up with 8 middle nucleotides. Inclusive of the bounding cysteine and phenylalanine, the CDR3 is 14 residues long. The only DNA kept is the CDR3, 42 bases in frame from the first base. The germline V end is reduced by 1 base and the J end by 3 bases; junction bases left unmatched: 1. According to the germline V gene (reference sequence), CDR1 reads SEHNR and CDR2 reads FQNEAQ.